Listed below are T cell receptor beta chains from one sample, sequenced in a study of shared clonotypes between healthy human individuals. TCRdb's table, derived via immunoSEQ multiplex PCR, lists solely in-frame clones and lacks some. The repertoire holds some 2.1 million clones, with roughly 96% as singletons. The sample comprised naive CD4+ T cells sorted from blood. Receptors were obtained from a man younger than 35 in good health. Each CDR3 is given with its conserved first and last residue. D genes are given only for firm matches. Clone size is not always given. Where it is, it says once, few, many or a class for expanded clones.

cdr3_length: 14; v_call: TRBV6-1; clone_size: -; d_call: TRBD1; j_call: TRBJ1-2; cdr3_aa: CASSSRQGGGGYTF; cdr3_nt: TGTGCCAGCAGTTCCCGACAGGGAGGGGGTGGCTACACCTTC
cdr3_length: 11; v_call: TRBV6-5; clone_size: -; d_call: -; j_call: TRBJ2-1; cdr3_aa: CASSSINEQFF; cdr3_nt: TGTGCCAGCAGTTCCATAAATGAGCAGTTCTTC
cdr3_length: 15; v_call: TRBV5-4; clone_size: -; d_call: -; j_call: TRBJ2-1; cdr3_aa: CASSLGYSSYNEQFF; cdr3_nt: TGTGCCAGCAGCTTGGGTTACAGCTCCTACAATGAGCAGTTCTTC
cdr3_length: 15; v_call: TRBV13; clone_size: -; d_call: TRBD2; j_call: TRBJ2-7; cdr3_aa: CASSLGLAATYEQYF; cdr3_nt: TGTGCCAGCAGCTTAGGACTAGCGGCCACCTACGAGCAGTACTTC
cdr3_length: 16; v_call: TRBV6-5; clone_size: once; d_call: TRBD2; j_call: TRBJ2-7; cdr3_aa: CASSYSLAGGSYEQYF; cdr3_nt: TGTGCCAGCAGTTACTCTCTAGCGGGAGGATCCTACGAGCAGTACTTC
cdr3_length: 15; v_call: TRBV27; clone_size: -; d_call: -; j_call: TRBJ1-1; cdr3_aa: CASRPDGIWVTEAFF; cdr3_nt: TGTGCCAGCAGACCCGACGGGATATGGGTCACTGAAGCTTTCTTT
cdr3_length: 17; v_call: TRBV5-4; clone_size: once; d_call: TRBD2; j_call: TRBJ2-3; cdr3_aa: CASSLGVAGDLTDTQYF; cdr3_nt: TGTGCCAGCAGCTTGGGGGTAGCGGGGGACCTCACAGATACGCAGTATTTT
cdr3_length: 15; v_call: TRBV19; clone_size: -; d_call: -; j_call: TRBJ2-4; cdr3_aa: CASSSRVGGKNIQYF; cdr3_nt: TGTGCCAGTAGTTCGCGCGTGGGGGGAAAAAACATTCAGTACTTC
cdr3_length: 14; v_call: TRBV11-2; clone_size: -; d_call: -; j_call: TRBJ2-7; cdr3_aa: CASSIQEIAYEQYF; cdr3_nt: TGTGCCAGCAGCATCCAGGAGATAGCATACGAGCAGTACTTC
cdr3_length: 15; v_call: TRBV4-2; clone_size: -; d_call: -; j_call: TRBJ2-6; cdr3_aa: CASSQVSSGANVLTF; cdr3_nt: TGTGCCAGCAGCCAAGTCAGCTCTGGGGCCAACGTCCTGACTTTC
cdr3_length: 14; v_call: TRBV7-9; clone_size: -; d_call: TRBD2; j_call: TRBJ2-5; cdr3_aa: CASSPRRGGETQYF; cdr3_nt: TGTGCCAGCAGCCCCCGCCGCGGGGGAGAGACCCAGTACTTC
cdr3_length: 15; v_call: TRBV5-6; clone_size: once; d_call: -; j_call: TRBJ2-5; cdr3_aa: CASSLARTKQETQYF; cdr3_nt: TGTGCCAGCAGCTTGGCCCGGACTAAACAAGAGACCCAGTACTTC
cdr3_length: 15; v_call: TRBV7-9; clone_size: -; d_call: -; j_call: TRBJ2-5; cdr3_aa: CASSLQGDQGETQYF; cdr3_nt: TGTGCCAGCAGCCTACAGGGAGATCAAGGAGAGACCCAGTACTTC
cdr3_length: 11; v_call: TRBV6-6; clone_size: -; d_call: -; j_call: TRBJ1-2; cdr3_aa: CATMGVDGYTF; cdr3_nt: TGTGCCACGATGGGGGTAGATGGCTACACCTTC
cdr3_length: 14; v_call: TRBV4-1; clone_size: -; d_call: TRBD1; j_call: TRBJ1-1; cdr3_aa: CASSQQDRGTEAFF; cdr3_nt: TGCGCCAGCAGCCAACAGGACAGGGGTACTGAAGCTTTCTTT
cdr3_length: 13; v_call: TRBV10-1; clone_size: -; d_call: -; j_call: TRBJ2-1; cdr3_aa: CASGRSVKGEQFF; cdr3_nt: TGCGCCAGTGGTAGGTCCGTAAAGGGTGAGCAGTTCTTC
cdr3_length: 15; v_call: TRBV19; clone_size: -; d_call: TRBD2; j_call: TRBJ2-7; cdr3_aa: CASSSTSGRMHEQYF; cdr3_nt: TGTGCCAGTAGTTCGACTAGCGGGAGGATGCACGAGCAGTACTTC
cdr3_length: 14; v_call: TRBV5-3; clone_size: -; d_call: TRBD2; j_call: TRBJ2-1; cdr3_aa: CARSKWTSNHEQFF; cdr3_nt: TGTGCCAGAAGCAAATGGACTAGCAATCATGAGCAGTTCTTC
cdr3_length: 13; v_call: TRBV10-3; clone_size: -; d_call: TRBD1; j_call: TRBJ2-7; cdr3_aa: CASAWTGGREQYF; cdr3_nt: TGTGCCAGCGCCTGGACAGGAGGACGGGAGCAGTACTTC
cdr3_length: 15; v_call: TRBV27; clone_size: -; d_call: -; j_call: TRBJ2-7; cdr3_aa: CASSPQGNQAYEQYF; cdr3_nt: TGTGCCAGCAGTCCCCAGGGGAATCAAGCCTACGAGCAGTACTTC
cdr3_length: 13; v_call: TRBV7-3; clone_size: -; d_call: -; j_call: TRBJ2-2; cdr3_aa: CASSYGGAGELFF; cdr3_nt: TGTGCCAGCAGCTATGGCGGGGCCGGGGAGCTGTTTTTT
cdr3_length: 15; v_call: TRBV5-1; clone_size: -; d_call: TRBD1; j_call: TRBJ1-2; cdr3_aa: CASSLGDRGTQGYTF; cdr3_nt: TGCGCCAGCAGCTTGGGGGACAGGGGAACTCAGGGCTACACCTTC
cdr3_length: 15; v_call: TRBV7-9; clone_size: once; d_call: -; j_call: TRBJ2-2; cdr3_aa: CASSLSRAAAGELFF; cdr3_nt: TGTGCCAGCAGCTTATCTAGGGCGGCGGCCGGGGAGCTGTTTTTT
cdr3_length: 15; v_call: TRBV9; clone_size: -; d_call: -; j_call: TRBJ1-3; cdr3_aa: CASSVAPTAGNTIYF; cdr3_nt: TGTGCCAGCAGCGTAGCTCCGACCGCTGGAAACACCATATATTTT
cdr3_length: 13; v_call: TRBV2; clone_size: -; d_call: TRBD1; j_call: TRBJ2-7; cdr3_aa: CASSDTGALEQYF; cdr3_nt: TGTGCCAGCAGTGATACAGGGGCTCTCGAGCAGTACTTC
cdr3_length: 13; v_call: TRBV7-9; clone_size: -; d_call: -; j_call: TRBJ2-7; cdr3_aa: CASSLAINYEQYF; cdr3_nt: TGTGCCAGCAGCTTAGCTATAAACTACGAGCAGTACTTC
cdr3_length: 14; v_call: TRBV19; clone_size: -; d_call: TRBD1; j_call: TRBJ2-7; cdr3_aa: CASITGGYFYEQYF; cdr3_nt: TGTGCCAGTATTACAGGGGGCTACTTTTACGAGCAGTACTTC
cdr3_length: 13; v_call: TRBV28; clone_size: -; d_call: -; j_call: TRBJ1-2; cdr3_aa: CASSLTTTGGYTF; cdr3_nt: TGTGCCAGCAGTTTAACCACCACTGGTGGCTACACCTTC
cdr3_length: 12; v_call: TRBV30; clone_size: -; d_call: -; j_call: TRBJ2-1; cdr3_aa: CAWARASGKQFF; cdr3_nt: TGTGCCTGGGCCAGGGCGTCTGGGAAGCAGTTCTTC
cdr3_length: 15; v_call: TRBV2; clone_size: -; d_call: -; j_call: TRBJ1-5; cdr3_aa: CASSSGGSGNQPQHF; cdr3_nt: TGTGCCAGCAGTAGCGGGGGGTCTGGCAATCAGCCCCAGCATTTT
cdr3_length: 14; v_call: TRBV10-3; clone_size: once; d_call: -; j_call: TRBJ1-4; cdr3_aa: CAISGGQGMEKLFF; cdr3_nt: TGTGCCATCAGTGGGGGGCAGGGAATGGAAAAACTGTTTTTT
cdr3_length: 15; v_call: TRBV28; clone_size: -; d_call: TRBD1; j_call: TRBJ1-5; cdr3_aa: CASSNHRQGASPQHF; cdr3_nt: TGTGCCAGCAGCAACCACCGACAGGGCGCTTCGCCCCAGCATTTT
cdr3_length: 15; v_call: TRBV5-4; clone_size: -; d_call: -; j_call: TRBJ2-7; cdr3_aa: CASQPQGGHLYEQYF; cdr3_nt: TGTGCCAGCCAACCGCAGGGAGGTCACCTCTACGAGCAGTACTTC
cdr3_length: 15; v_call: TRBV6-6; clone_size: -; d_call: -; j_call: TRBJ1-4; cdr3_aa: CASSSGQLQHEKLFF; cdr3_nt: TGTGCCAGCAGTTCTGGACAACTTCAACATGAAAAACTGTTTTTT
cdr3_length: 15; v_call: TRBV7-2; clone_size: -; d_call: -; j_call: TRBJ2-7; cdr3_aa: CASSAGHGGRHEQYF; cdr3_nt: TGTGCCAGCAGCGCCGGGCATGGCGGGCGGCACGAGCAGTACTTC
cdr3_length: 12; v_call: TRBV28; clone_size: -; d_call: -; j_call: TRBJ2-7; cdr3_aa: CASSSPRYEQYF; cdr3_nt: TGTGCCAGCAGTTCCCCCCGTTACGAGCAGTACTTC
cdr3_length: 16; v_call: TRBV4-2; clone_size: -; d_call: -; j_call: TRBJ2-7; cdr3_aa: CASSRFEGLGDHEQYF; cdr3_nt: TGTGCCAGCAGCCGCTTCGAGGGACTTGGGGACCACGAGCAGTACTTC
cdr3_length: 15; v_call: TRBV25-1; clone_size: -; d_call: -; j_call: TRBJ2-7; cdr3_aa: CASSEVVSTPYEQYF; cdr3_nt: TGTGCCAGCAGTGAAGTTGTCAGTACCCCCTACGAGCAGTACTTC
cdr3_length: 13; v_call: TRBV19; clone_size: -; d_call: TRBD1; j_call: TRBJ1-1; cdr3_aa: CASGGQANTEAFF; cdr3_nt: TGTGCCAGTGGGGGACAGGCGAACACTGAAGCTTTCTTT
cdr3_length: 18; v_call: TRBV4-1; clone_size: -; d_call: -; j_call: TRBJ1-5; cdr3_aa: CASSQEGQGGDSNQPQHF; cdr3_nt: TGCGCCAGCAGCCAGGAGGGCCAGGGCGGGGATAGCAATCAGCCCCAGCATTTT
cdr3_length: 15; v_call: TRBV29-1; clone_size: -; d_call: -; j_call: TRBJ1-2; cdr3_aa: CLPGGRGSFCYGYTF; cdr3_nt: TGCCTCCCTGGGGGCAGAGGTTCTTTTTGCTATGGCTACACCTTC